The 9 T cell receptor beta chains reported below all come from one sample, sequenced in a study of human T cells and chemical hapten exposure. TCRdb recomputed calls from the RACE reads with MiXCR, one row per CDR3 protein. The data hold 150,000 to 200,000 distinct CDR3 sequences, with around 23% observed a single time. Time point specified: patch test 3, about 24 weeks after DPC sensitization. Treatment noted: therapeutic diphenylcyclopropenone sensitization with weekly scalp DPC. The specimen was whole blood, collected in connection with sensitization to the hapten diphenylcyclopropenone (DPC). The receptor set was obtained from a woman aged 40 to 49 with alopecia areata. Some clones in this sample may be carry-over from other donors' samples.

There are a few counts of this clonotype. V gene TRBV19 combines with J gene TRBJ2-6; tentatively, D is TRBD1 (6 bases). Trimming shortened V by 3 bases and J by 2 bases, and 11 bases separated the two germline ends. Germline lookup yields CDR1 LNHDA and CDR2 SQIVND (reference sequence). This CDR3 is 16 amino acids long. The CDR3 reads CASSMDGGAGANVLTF. Here the CDR3 DNA reads TGTGCCAGTAGTATGGATGGGGGCGCTGGGGCCAACGTCCTGACTTTC.

V usage is TRBV4-2 and J usage is TRBJ2-7; 7 nucleotides match TRBD1. This CDR3 contains 15 residues. Per germline, CDR1 LGHNA and CDR2 YNFKEQ. The V and J ends lost 4 bases and 2 bases, in that order; junction bases with no gene match: 8. CDR3 protein: CASSRFRTGPYEQYF. CDR3 nucleotides: TGTGCCAGCAGCCGGTTCCGGACAGGCCCCTACGAGCAGTACTTC.

This clonotype turned up a few times. The V gene is TRBV28, the J gene TRBJ1-3; D not resolved. The ends were cut back, 4 bases at V and 2 bases at J, with 12 bases in the middle. The CDR3 loop spans 15 amino acids. Looked up from germline, CDR1 is MDHEN and CDR2 is SYDVKM. Here the CDR3 DNA reads TGTGCCAGCAGTTATCTCGTCGCGGCTGGAAACACCATATATTTT. Protein: CASSYLVAAGNTIYF. The whole variable domain, remainder taken from reference TRBV28 and TRBJ1-3, is DVKVTQSSRYLVKRTGEKVFLECVQDMDHENMFWYRQDPGLGLRLIYFSYDVKMKEKGDIPEGYSVSREKKERFSLILESASTNQTSMYLCASSYLVAAGNTIYFGEGSWLTVV.

Ten or more counts support this clonotype. The J gene is TRBJ2-7, the V gene TRBV20-1; D remains ambiguous. This CDR3 contains 10 residues. Between the trimmed V and J ends, which lost 6 bases and 6 bases, there was a span of 9 bases. Germline assignment: CDR1 DFQATT and CDR2 SNEGSKA (reference sequence). The CDR3 nucleotides read TGCAGTGCCGCCAGACTCGAGCAGTACTTC. The encoded protein is CSAARLEQYF.

The V gene is TRBV5-1, the J gene TRBJ1-1, with TRBD1 matching over 7 bases. CDR3 length: 17 amino acids. Per germline, CDR1 SGHRS and CDR2 YFSETQ. The junction had 9 bases not matched to a gene; V was cut back by 0 bases and J by 1 base. The CDR3 sequence is CASSLVRQGGGNTEAFF. DNA for the CDR3: TGCGCCAGCAGCTTGGTCCGACAGGGAGGTGGGAACACTGAAGCTTTCTTT.

The CDR3 region is CASSSWSYNQPQHF. The CDR3 DNA reads TGTGCCAGCAGTAGTTGGAGCTATAATCAGCCCCAGCATTTT. This chain joins TRBV6-2 or TRBV6-3 and TRBJ1-5, with no clear D. The CDR3 covers 14 residues. Germline V lookup: CDR1 MNHEY, CDR2 SVGEGT. The ends were cut back, 5 bases at V and 4 bases at J, with 12 bases in the middle.

This clonotype has just a few counts. The gene calls are TRBV7-2 and TRBJ2-7; D possibly corresponds to TRBD2 (5 bases). CDR1 is SGHTA and CDR2 is FQGNSA in the germline V gene. The CDR3 covers 14 residues. The germline V and J ends were trimmed by 4 bases and 4 bases, with 14 bases remaining between them. CDR3 sequence reads: CASSSTPGLYEQYF. CDR3 DNA sequence: TGTGCCAGCAGCTCAACGCCCGGACTTTACGAGCAGTACTTC.

This clonotype was counted only a few times. The V and J genes are TRBV5-1 and TRBJ2-3, with 9 bases aligning to TRBD1. The CDR3 is made up of 14 amino acids. CDR1 SGHRS and CDR2 YFSETQ come from the germline V gene. J lost 10 bases, V lost 4 bases, and 10 bases had no gene match. DNA for the CDR3: TGCGCCAGCAGCCAAGGGACAGGGACGGTGGCGCAGTATTTT. Residues: CASSQGTGTVAQYF.

Ten or more counts support this clonotype. This chain joins TRBV27 and TRBJ1-5; TRBD1 agrees at 8 bases. The ends lost 2 bases at V and 3 bases at J; junction bases unmatched: 3. The V gene's germline CDR1 is MNHEY and CDR2 SMNVEV (reference sequence). This CDR3 is 15 amino acids long. The CDR3 coding sequence is TGTGCCAGCAGTTTAGACAGGGGTCCCAATCAGCCCCAGCATTTT. This codes for CASSLDRGPNQPQHF.